The 7 T cell receptor beta chains reported below all come from one sample, sequenced in a study of T cell changes during pregnancy in multiple sclerosis. Method: immunoSEQ multiplex PCR; TCRdb's copy keeps in-frame clones and lacks some. In the table there are 35,000 to 45,000 clones, 75% to 95% of which are singletons. The sample consisted of CD4+ T cells from peripheral blood mononuclear cells, taken in the third trimester of pregnancy. These receptors were taken from a female donor with multiple sclerosis, enrolled in a pregnancy study.

V gene TRBV7-8 combines with J gene TRBJ2-7; TRBD1 is a possible D gene (5 bases). V was clipped by 5 bases and J by 1 base, with 12 bases between them. This CDR3 has 14 amino acids. Germline V gene lookup returns CDR1 SGHVS and CDR2 FQNEAQ. In DNA form, the CDR3 reads TGTGCCAGCAGCATTCGGACAAATTCCTACGAGCAGTACTTC. Translating it yields CASSIRTNSYEQYF.

The CDR3 sequence is CASSAPGLAGNEQFF. As DNA, the CDR3 is TGTGCCAGTAGTGCGCCGGGACTAGCTGGCAATGAGCAGTTCTTC. V is TRBV19 and J is TRBJ2-1; 9 bases align to TRBD2. Trimming took 5 bases from V and 6 from J; bases not matched to a gene: 8. Germline CDR1 is LNHDA and CDR2 is SQIVND (reference sequence). The CDR3 totals 15 residues.

The chain employs TRBV5-1 and TRBJ1-4, with 11 bases identical to TRBD1. Looked up from germline, CDR1 is SGHRS and CDR2 is YFSETQ. V lost 0 bases, J lost 7 bases, and 2 bases stayed unmatched. CDR3 length equals 15 residues. CDR3 nucleotides: TGCGCCAGCAGCTTGGGGGACAGGGGGGCTGAAAAACTGTTTTTT. As protein: CASSLGDRGAEKLFF.

The V and J genes are TRBV10-3 and TRBJ2-7, with TRBD2 matching 8 bases. The J segment lost 1 base and the V segment lost 4 bases, leaving 9 bases of the junction unmatched. This CDR3 has 16 amino acids. Looked up from germline, CDR1 is ENHRY and CDR2 is SYGVKD. In DNA, the CDR3 is TGTGCCATCAGTGGAGGGGCGGGGGGAAGATCCTACGAGCAGTACTTC. It translates to CAISGGAGGRSYEQYF.

In regard to this clone: Mismatch with germline at one junction end may stem from a read error. V usage is TRBV28 and J usage is TRBJ2-1, with TRBD2 matching over 7 bases. CDR1 is MDHEN, CDR2 SYDVKM, per germline. The CDR3 has 12 amino acids. The chain's CDR3 is CASSLRTRLLVF. CDR3 nucleotides: TGTGCCAGCAGTTTAAGGACTAGACTCTTGGTCTTC.

This clone was observed once. J is TRBJ2-2 and V is TRBV27; 8 positions agree with TRBD1. With 1 base clipped from V and 3 bases from J, the junction kept 7 bases outside the gene matches. Germline CDR1 MNHEY, CDR2 SMNVEV (reference sequence). The CDR3 totals 17 residues. The chain's CDR3 is CASSLWAQGADTGELFF. The CDR3 DNA reads TGTGCCAGCAGTTTATGGGCGCAGGGGGCTGACACCGGGGAGCTGTTTTTT.

The rearrangement links TRBV27 to TRBJ1-1; D call uncertain. V shed 3 bases and J shed 4 bases, with 9 bases lying between them. This CDR3 comprises 13 residues. Germline values: CDR1 MNHEY, CDR2 SMNVEV (reference sequence). The CDR3 DNA reads TGTGCCAGCAGTTTTGGTCCGGGCACTGAAGCTTTCTTT. Protein product: CASSFGPGTEAFF.